The 3 T cell receptor beta chains listed next were all sequenced from one sample in a study of blood T cell repertoires in COVID-19. Produced via immunoSEQ multiplex PCR; TCRdb's table is partial and in-frame only. The data hold hundreds of thousands of clones, with 65% to 90% observed a single time. The sequenced sample consisted of peripheral blood. Receptor source: a woman in her fifties or sixties with COVID-19, enrolled during active disease.

This sequence joins TRBV7-3 and TRBJ2-1, with 9 bases lining up with TRBD2. CDR1 is SGHTA, CDR2 FQGTGA, per germline. V shed 5 bases and J 8 bases; nucleotides not matched to a gene: 10. The CDR3 spans 15 residues. As DNA, the CDR3 is TGTGCCAGCAGCCCCGGCGGGGGGGCCTTCCATGAGCAGTTCTTC. Amino acid sequence: CASSPGGGAFHEQFF.

The V and J genes are TRBV7-2 and TRBJ2-7, with D perhaps matching TRBD1 (6 bases). There are 14 residues in the CDR3. Germline V lookup: CDR1 SGHTA, CDR2 FQGNSA. V was trimmed by 4 bases and J by 3 bases, leaving 13 bases between them. CDR3: CASSYQGTNYEQYF. As DNA, the CDR3 is TGTGCCAGCAGCTACCAAGGGACAAACTACGAGCAGTACTTC.

This clone was observed a handful of times. The rearrangement uses TRBV5-4 and TRBJ2-2, with D tentatively TRBD2 (6 bases). V lost 6 bases, J lost 4 bases, and 16 bases lay in between. This CDR3 has 15 amino acids. Germline V lookup: CDR1 SGHNT, CDR2 YYREEE (reference sequence). CDR3 in amino acids: CASTSLAVGTGELFF. In DNA, the CDR3 is TGTGCCAGCACCAGCTTAGCGGTCGGCACCGGGGAGCTGTTTTTT. Looking up the rest from reference TRBV5-4 and TRBJ2-2 gives the full variable domain: ETGVTQSPTHLIKTRGQQVTLRCSSQSGHNTVSWYQQALGQGPQFIFQYYREEENGRGNFPPRFSGLQFPNYSSELNVNALELDDSALYLCASTSLAVGTGELFFGEGSRLTVL.